The 7 T cell receptor beta chains below all came from one sample that was sequenced in a study of T cell changes during pregnancy in multiple sclerosis. Sequencing was performed with immunoSEQ multiplex PCR; in TCRdb, only in-frame clones are kept and a portion is missing. The repertoire holds just under 85,000 clones, with approximately 89% as singletons. This sample comprised peripheral blood, obtained in the first trimester of pregnancy. All receptors come from a female donor with multiple sclerosis, enrolled in a pregnancy study.

The rearrangement joins TRBV21-1 to TRBJ2-5; the table's D call of TRBD2 was not tested on the DNA. TRBV21-1 is recorded as a pseudogene. This CDR3 is built from 18 residues. This CDR3 reads CASSKSGGQPTSQETQYF. For the CDR3, the DNA is TGTGCCAGCAGCAAAAGCGGCGGGCAGCCGACATCACAAGAGACCCAGTACTTC.

V and J are TRBV4-3 and TRBJ1-3, with 7 bases identical to TRBD1. V dropped 1 base and J dropped 4; count of bases not matched to a gene: 4. Per germline, CDR1 LGHNA and CDR2 YSLEER. The CDR3 spans 15 residues. CDR3 coding DNA: TGCGCCAGCAGCCAAGCCACAGGGGTGGGAAACACCATATATTTT. Its protein is CASSQATGVGNTIYF.

V usage is TRBV10-3 and J usage is TRBJ2-2; D not certain. This CDR3 has 14 residues. Trimming pared 8 bases from V and 6 bases from J, leaving 16 bases between. Germline values: CDR1 ENHRY, CDR2 SYGVKD. CDR3 loop: CAISLEVVAGELFF. The CDR3 region has the DNA TGTGCCATCTCCCTTGAGGTTGTCGCCGGGGAGCTGTTTTTT.

A word on this clone: This same CDR3 is encoded by further DNA sequences in the sample. V and J are TRBV27 and TRBJ2-7; TRBD2 aligns across 7 bases. J gave up 0 bases and V 3 bases, and 5 bases lay outside the gene matches. From germline, CDR1 is MNHEY and CDR2 SMNVEV (reference sequence). There are 15 residues in the CDR3. The CDR3 sequence is CASSLGSSGSYEQYF. Here the CDR3 DNA reads TGTGCCAGCAGTTTGGGGTCTAGCGGCTCCTACGAGCAGTACTTC.

The chain uses TRBV4-2 and TRBJ1-6; 7 bases line up with TRBD1. The length of the CDR3 is 15 residues. V dropped 2 bases and J dropped 7; count of bases not matched to a gene: 5. Germline values: CDR1 LGHNA, CDR2 YNFKEQ. CDR3 in amino acids: CASSQPGQSNSPLHF. The DNA of the CDR3 is TGTGCCAGCAGCCAACCGGGACAGAGCAATTCACCCCTCCACTTT.

This CDR3 is CASRPGRDPTADTQYF. Here the CDR3 DNA reads TGCGCCAGCAGACCCGGGAGGGACCCGACGGCAGATACGCAGTATTTT. The rearrangement joins TRBV5-1 to TRBJ2-3; 8 bases match TRBD2. With V trimmed by 5 bases and J by 4 bases, 12 bases remained unmatched. This CDR3 is built from 16 residues. In germline, CDR1 is SGHRS, CDR2 YFSETQ.

The rearrangement links TRBV15 to TRBJ2-2; unclear D gene. This CDR3 region has 14 residues. In germline, CDR1 is LNHNV, CDR2 YYDKDF (reference sequence). V was trimmed by 4 bases and J by 0 bases, leaving 6 bases between them. The DNA for the CDR3 is TGTGCCACCAGCAAGACTCCGAACACCGGGGAGCTGTTTTTT. Residues: CATSKTPNTGELFF.